One TCR beta chain is described in this entry. Under the authors' procedure: From reference gene primer amplification, estimates of nucleated cell counts were derived. Using immunoSEQ multiplex PCR, the repertoire was profiled, and TCRdb retains in-frame clones only, with some absent. V and J calls and clone size come straight from that table; D and trimming were deduced from the DNA. The sample consists of about 380,000 clones, about 88% of them appearing once. The data belong to a study of blood T cell repertoires in COVID-19. Study details: Sample material is recorded as cDNA or gDNA derived from T cells, B-cell-depleted T cells, or PBMCs.

Individuals aged about 18 to 95 years were recruited from fewer than 30 US areas. Germline CDR1 and CDR2: SGHVS and FQNEAQ. The CDR3 runs 11 residues. The V end lost 4 bases, the J end lost 6 bases, and 7 bases lay between the germline ends. This TCR was sampled from a woman aged 18-29 years who had recovered from COVID-19. V gene TRBV7-8 combines with J gene TRBJ2-7; D unresolved. Sequencing used PBMCs or T cells enriched from blood (not recorded which). CDR3 protein: CASSSQSEQYF. The DNA of the CDR3 is TGTGCCAGCAGCTCCCAATCCGAGCAGTACTTC.